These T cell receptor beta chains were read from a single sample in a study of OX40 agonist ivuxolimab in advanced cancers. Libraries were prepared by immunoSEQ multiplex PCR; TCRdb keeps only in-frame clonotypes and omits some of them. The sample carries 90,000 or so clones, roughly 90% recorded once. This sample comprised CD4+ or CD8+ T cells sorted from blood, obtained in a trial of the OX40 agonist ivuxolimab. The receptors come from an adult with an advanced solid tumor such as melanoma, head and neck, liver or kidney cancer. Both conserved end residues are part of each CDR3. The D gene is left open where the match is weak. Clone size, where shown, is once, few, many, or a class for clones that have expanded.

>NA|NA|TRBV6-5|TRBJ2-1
TGTGCCAGCAGTTACATCGAGGGCAATGAGCAGTTCTTC
CASSYIEGNEQFF
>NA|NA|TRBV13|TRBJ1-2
TGTGCCAGCAGCCTGGGCAGGGAATATGGCGGCTACACCTTC
CASSLGREYGGYTF
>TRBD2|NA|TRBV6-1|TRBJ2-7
TGTGCCAGCGGCCAACTAGCGGGCTTCTACGAGCAGTACTTC
CASGQLAGFYEQYF
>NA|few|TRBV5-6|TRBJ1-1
TGTGCCAGCAGCTCTCCGGGCCGATTGAACACTGAAGCTTTCTTT
CASSSPGRLNTEAFF
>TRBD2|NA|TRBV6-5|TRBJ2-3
TGTGCCAGCAGTCTCAGCGGGGGGGCCGGAGATACGCAGTATTTT
CASSLSGGAGDTQYF
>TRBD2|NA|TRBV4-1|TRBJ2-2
TGCGCCAGCAGCAAAGGACTAGCGGGCTACAACACCGGGGAGCTGTTTTTT
CASSKGLAGYNTGELFF
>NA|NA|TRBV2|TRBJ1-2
TGTGCCAGCGGGGGAGGGGTTTGGGGCTACACCTTC
CASGGGVWGYTF
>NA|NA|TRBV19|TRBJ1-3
TGTGCCAGTACTCGGGGGAGCTCTGGAAACACCATATATTTT
CASTRGSSGNTIYF
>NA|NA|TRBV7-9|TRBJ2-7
TGTGCCAGCAGCTCCTCCAGGGGTGGTGCCTACTCCTACGAGCAGTACTTC
CASSSSRGGAYSYEQYF
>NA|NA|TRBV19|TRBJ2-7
TGTGCCAGTAGTATAGCTATTAGCCGCGAGCAGTACTTC
CASSIAISREQYF
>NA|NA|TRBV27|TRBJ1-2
TGTGCCAGCAGTTTATACCCGGGGGCGCAGGTCTGGGGCTACACCTTC
CASSLYPGAQVWGYTF
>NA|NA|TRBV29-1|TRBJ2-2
TGCAGCGTTGCTTCGTACGATTTGGGGGGAGAAGGCGGGGAGCTGTTTTTT
CSVASYDLGGEGGELFF
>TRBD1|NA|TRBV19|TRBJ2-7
TGTGCCAGTAGTCTGGGACAGGGTATAGGCTACGAGCAGTACTTC
CASSLGQGIGYEQYF
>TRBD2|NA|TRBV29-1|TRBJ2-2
TGCAGCGTTGTGGCTAGCGGGACGAAAACCGGGGAGCTGTTTTTT
CSVVASGTKTGELFF
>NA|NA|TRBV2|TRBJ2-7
TGTGCCAGCAGTGAGCTGATCTACGAGCAGTACTTC
CASSELIYEQYF
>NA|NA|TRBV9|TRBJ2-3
TGTGCCAGCAGCGTAACCCAGGGAAGGGGAGATACGCAGTATTTT
CASSVTQGRGDTQYF
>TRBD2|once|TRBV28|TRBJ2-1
TGTGCCAGCAGTCCCGGGACTAGCGGGGTAATAGCCTACAATGAGCAGTTCTTC
CASSPGTSGVIAYNEQFF
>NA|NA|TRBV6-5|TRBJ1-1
TGTGCCAGCAGTTACTTGGGCCTGGACACTGAAGCTTTCTTT
CASSYLGLDTEAFF
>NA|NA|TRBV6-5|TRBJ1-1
TGTGCCAGCAGTTTTGGGACTGAAGCTTTCTTT
CASSFGTEAFF
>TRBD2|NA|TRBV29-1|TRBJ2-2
TGCAGCGTTGAAGATGGGGAGGGAATGAACACCGGGGAGCTGTTTTTT
CSVEDGEGMNTGELFF
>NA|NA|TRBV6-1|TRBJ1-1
TGTGCCAGCAGTTCCAGGGAAAACACTGAAGCTTTCTTT
CASSSRENTEAFF
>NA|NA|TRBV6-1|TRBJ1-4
TGTGCCAGCAGTCCCGCTGGGACGCCAGAAAAACTGTTTTTT
CASSPAGTPEKLFF
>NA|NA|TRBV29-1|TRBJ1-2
TGCAGCGTTGCGTTCATCGGGGTAGACTATGGCTACACCTTC
CSVAFIGVDYGYTF
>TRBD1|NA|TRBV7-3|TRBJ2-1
TGTGCCAGCAGCCCTACTTGGACAGGGACCACTGAGCAGTTCTTC
CASSPTWTGTTEQFF
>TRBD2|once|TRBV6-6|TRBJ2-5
TGTGCCAGCTCCCTTAGCGGGGGGGCGAAAGAGACCCAGTACTTC
CASSLSGGAKETQYF
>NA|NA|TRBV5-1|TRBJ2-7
TGCGCCAGCGTGGGGGCCCCAGGGGAGCAGTACTTC
CASVGAPGEQYF
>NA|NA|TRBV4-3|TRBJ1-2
TGCGTCAGCAGCCCGTTTGTCGTGGACAGAGATACAGATGGCTACACCTTC
CVSSPFVVDRDTDGYTF
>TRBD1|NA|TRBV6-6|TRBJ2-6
TGTGCCAGCAGGGAGACAGGGGGGTATGGGGCCAACGTCCTGACTTTC
CASRETGGYGANVLTF
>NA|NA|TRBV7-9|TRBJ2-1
TGTGCCAGCAGCTTAGGAACAATTGAGCAGTTCTTC
CASSLGTIEQFF
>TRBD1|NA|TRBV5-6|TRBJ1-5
TGTGCCAGCAGTTGGGGACAGGGTAATCAGCCCCAGCATTTT
CASSWGQGNQPQHF
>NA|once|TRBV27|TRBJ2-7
TGTGCCAGCAGTTTCGGACAGTCCTACGAGCAGTACTTC
CASSFGQSYEQYF
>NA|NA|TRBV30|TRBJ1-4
TGTGCCTGGAGTGACGGGACCGAGGCCGAAAAACTGTTTTTT
CAWSDGTEAEKLFF
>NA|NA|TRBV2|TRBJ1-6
TGTGCCAGCAGATTAGGGGGTAATTCACCCCTCCACTTT
CASRLGGNSPLHF
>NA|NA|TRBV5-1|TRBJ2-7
TGCGCCAGCAGCTTGGGGGACTACGAGCAGTACTTC
CASSLGDYEQYF
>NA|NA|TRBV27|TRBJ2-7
TGTGCCAGCAGTTTGACGGGGAGCCTGAGGGAGCAGCACTTC
CASSLTGSLREQHF
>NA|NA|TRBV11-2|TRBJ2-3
TGTGCCAGCAGCTTACGGTACTTTCCGGATACGCAGTATTTT
CASSLRYFPDTQYF
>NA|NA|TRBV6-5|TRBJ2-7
TGTGCCAGCAGTTACAGTTGGGAAACAGTGTCCTACGAGCAGTACTTC
CASSYSWETVSYEQYF
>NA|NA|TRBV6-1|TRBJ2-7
TGTGCCAGCAGTGAATGGGGGGACCCCTACGAGCAGTACTTC
CASSEWGDPYEQYF
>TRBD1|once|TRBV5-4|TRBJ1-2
TGTGCCAGCAGCTTCCGGGACAGGGGAATCAATGGCTACACCTTC
CASSFRDRGINGYTF
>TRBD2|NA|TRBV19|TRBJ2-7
TGTGCCAGTAGTATCCTCGGGGGAGGGACCTACGAGCAGTACTTC
CASSILGGGTYEQYF
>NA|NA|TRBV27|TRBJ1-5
TGTGCCAGCAGTTTGATGCGGAATAGCAATCAGCCCCAGCATTTT
CASSLMRNSNQPQHF
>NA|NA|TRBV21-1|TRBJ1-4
TGTGCCAGCAGCAAAGGCGGGTTT
CASSKGGF
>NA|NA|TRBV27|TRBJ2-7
TGTGCCAGCAGTTTAAAGGGACTTTTTACCTACGAGCAGTACTTC
CASSLKGLFTYEQYF
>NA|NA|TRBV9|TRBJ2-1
TGTGCCAGCAGCCCCGGAAGAAGGGCCATCGACTATGAGCAGTTCTTC
CASSPGRRAIDYEQFF
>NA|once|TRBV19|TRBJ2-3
TGTGCCAGTAGTTTCGGGGTTAAGGGCACAGATACGCAGTATTTT
CASSFGVKGTDTQYF
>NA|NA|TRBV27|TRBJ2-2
TGTGCCAGCAGTTTCAGAGGGGACTGGGGCGGGGAGCTGTTTTTT
CASSFRGDWGGELFF
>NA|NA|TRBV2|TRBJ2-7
TGTGCCACGCGAGGCGGGGCGGACGAGCAGTACTTC
CATRGGADEQYF
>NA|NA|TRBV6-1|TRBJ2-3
TGTGCCAGCACCGGCAGCAGCACAGATACGCAGTATTTT
CASTGSSTDTQYF
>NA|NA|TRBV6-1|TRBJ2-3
TGTGCCAGCAGTGAACGATCCAGCGTAACGCAGTATTTT
CASSERSSVTQYF
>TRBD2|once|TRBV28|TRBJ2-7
TGTGCCAGCAGTTTTTCCGGGAGCGGGGGGCCTAACTACGAGCAGTACTTC
CASSFSGSGGPNYEQYF
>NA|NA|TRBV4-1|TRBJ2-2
TGCGCCAGCAGCCATTCCAACACCGGGGAGCTGTTTTTT
CASSHSNTGELFF
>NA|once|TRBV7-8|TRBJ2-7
TGTGCCAGCACCTTTAGGACTACCTTCTCCTACGAGCAGTACTTC
CASTFRTTFSYEQYF
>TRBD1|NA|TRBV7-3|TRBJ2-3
TGTGCCAGCAGCCCACAGGGGCCCCCCGGGACAGATACGCAGTATTTT
CASSPQGPPGTDTQYF
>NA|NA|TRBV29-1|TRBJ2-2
TGCAGCGTTGATGGACATTCGAACACCGGGGAGCTGTTTTTT
CSVDGHSNTGELFF
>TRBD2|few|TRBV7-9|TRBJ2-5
TGTGCCAGCACCAAATCGACTAGCGGGAAGGAGACCCAGTACTTC
CASTKSTSGKETQYF
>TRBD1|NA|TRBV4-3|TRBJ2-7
TGCGCCAGCAGCCAAGCCCGACAGGGGGCGTACGAGCAGTACTTC
CASSQARQGAYEQYF
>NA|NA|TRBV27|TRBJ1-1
TGTGCCAGCAGTTTGGGCTTAAGCACTGAAGCTTTCTTT
CASSLGLSTEAFF
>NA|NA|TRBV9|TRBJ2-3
TGTGCCAGCAGCTCAGAGGGACTGGGAAGGGATACGCAGTATTTT
CASSSEGLGRDTQYF
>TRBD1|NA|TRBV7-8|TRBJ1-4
TGTGCCAGCAGCTTAAGCGCGGGGGACAGGTTTTATGAAAAACTGTTTTTT
CASSLSAGDRFYEKLFF
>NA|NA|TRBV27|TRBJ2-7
TGTGCCAGCAGTTTATCCCCACGGACCGGGATTTACGAGCAGTACTTC
CASSLSPRTGIYEQYF